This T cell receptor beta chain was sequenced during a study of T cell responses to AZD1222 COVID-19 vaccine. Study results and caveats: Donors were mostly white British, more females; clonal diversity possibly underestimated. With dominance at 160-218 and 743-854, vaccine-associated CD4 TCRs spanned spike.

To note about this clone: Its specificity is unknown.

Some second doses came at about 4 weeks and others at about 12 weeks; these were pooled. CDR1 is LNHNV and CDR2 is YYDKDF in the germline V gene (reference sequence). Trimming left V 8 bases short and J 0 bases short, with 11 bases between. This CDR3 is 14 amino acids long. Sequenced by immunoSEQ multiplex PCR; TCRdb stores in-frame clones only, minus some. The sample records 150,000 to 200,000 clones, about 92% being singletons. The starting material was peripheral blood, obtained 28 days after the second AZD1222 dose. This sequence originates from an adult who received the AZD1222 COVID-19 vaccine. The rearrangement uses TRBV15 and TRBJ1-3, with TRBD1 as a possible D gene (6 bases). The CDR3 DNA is TGTGCCACCTTGGGGGGGCTCTCTGGAAACACCATATATTTT. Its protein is CATLGGLSGNTIYF.